This TCR beta chain was identified in a study of blood T cell repertoires in COVID-19. The wider study: Samples came from the United States, Italy and Spain, spanning acute and convalescent COVID-19. The analysed material was cDNA or gDNA that came from T cells, B-cell-depleted T cells, or PBMCs.

Between the trimmed V and J ends, which lost 3 bases and 0 bases, there was a span of 13 bases. The CDR3 is made up of 16 amino acids. CDR1 SGHRS and CDR2 YFSETQ come from the germline V gene. In the authors' workflow: The assay estimated nucleated cells by amplifying reference gene primers. The data were produced by immunoSEQ multiplex PCR, yet TCRdb's version contains in-frame clones alone and is incomplete. D and trimming were read from the DNA, whereas the V and J calls and clone size are those reported in that table. The sample lists roughly 52,000 clones, roughly nine tenths seen once, with roughly a quarter in the top ten.

The sequenced sample consisted of peripheral blood. The genes are TRBV5-1 and TRBJ1-3; TRBD1 might be the D (5 bases). This sequence was found in a woman over 75 with acute or convalescent COVID-19. CDR3 coding DNA: TGCGCCAGCAGCTGGACTTGGGACTACTCTGGAAACACCATATATTTT. As protein: CASSWTWDYSGNTIYF.